The 29 T cell receptor beta chains below all came from one sample that was sequenced in a study of blood T cell repertoires in COVID-19. Sequencing was performed with immunoSEQ multiplex PCR; in TCRdb, only in-frame clones are kept and a portion is missing. The sample lists 130,000 to 150,000 clones, less than 90% occurring once. The sample comprised peripheral blood. The source of these receptors is a human donor in a cohort sampled during active COVID-19.

This chain links TRBV4-3 with TRBJ2-7; D ambiguous. Between the trimmed V and J ends, which lost 0 bases and 6 bases, there was a span of 6 bases. Germline V CDR1 and CDR2: LGHNA, YSLEER. This CDR3 region has 12 residues. The CDR3 loop reads CASSQDYSEQYF. DNA for the CDR3: TGCGCCAGCAGCCAAGATTATTCCGAGCAGTACTTC.

The J gene is TRBJ1-1, the V gene TRBV5-5, with D uncertain. Germline CDR1 SGHKS, CDR2 YYEKEE (reference sequence). Trimming removed 0 bases from V and 4 bases from J, with 4 bases in between. CDR3 length: 12 amino acids. CDR3 region: CASSLGSTEAFF. CDR3 DNA: TGTGCCAGCAGCTTGGGGAGCACTGAAGCTTTCTTT. Complete variable domain (other parts from reference TRBV5-5 and TRBJ1-1): DAGVTQSPTHLIKTRGQQVTLRCSPISGHKSVSWYQQVLGQGPQFIFQYYEKEERGRGNFPDRFSARQFPNYSSELNVNALLLGDSALYLCASSLGSTEAFFGQGTRLTVV.

The chain employs TRBV5-1 and TRBJ1-1; D not resolved. In germline, CDR1 is SGHRS, CDR2 YFSETQ. CDR3 length: 14 residues. V lost 5 bases and J lost 7, with 18 bases in between. The CDR3 bases are TGCGCCAGCAGAGGGAGTCGGATGGATAGTGAAGCTTTCTTT. This sequence encodes CASRGSRMDSEAFF.

The chain employs TRBV6-6 and TRBJ2-2; D possibly corresponds to TRBD1 (5 bases). V gave up 5 bases and J gave up 0 bases, with 16 bases separating them. The CDR3 is made up of 17 amino acids. Germline V gene sequence: CDR1 MNHNY, CDR2 SVGAGI (reference sequence). CDR3 protein: CASSPSWGRANTGELFF. CDR3 in DNA: TGTGCCAGCAGTCCGTCCTGGGGCAGAGCGAACACCGGGGAGCTGTTTTTT.

The CDR3 DNA reads as TGTGCCAGCAGCCCCTCTAGTCTCTATGGCTACACCTTC. The encoded protein is CASSPSSLYGYTF. The chain uses TRBV6-5 and TRBJ1-2, with unresolved D. V was clipped by 6 bases and J by 4 bases, with 12 bases between them. Germline V gives CDR1 MNHEY, CDR2 SVGAGI. There are 13 residues in the CDR3.

The chain couples TRBV18 to TRBJ1-4, with a weak D call TRBD1 (5 bases). The length of the CDR3 is 15 residues. Trimming shortened V by 4 bases and J by 5 bases, and 14 bases separated the two germline ends. CDR1 and CDR2 (germline): KGHSH, LQKENI. CDR3 loop: CASSRQGITNEKLFF. The CDR3 region has the DNA TGTGCCAGCTCACGTCAGGGAATCACGAATGAAAAACTGTTTTTT.

The J gene is TRBJ1-2, the V gene TRBV7-2; D is ambiguous. V lost 3 bases and J lost 0, with 8 bases in between. The CDR3 is 14 amino acids. Germline V lookup: CDR1 SGHTA, CDR2 FQGNSA. DNA for the CDR3: TGTGCCAGCAGCTTTGATCAGTCTAACTATGGCTACACCTTC. It specifies CASSFDQSNYGYTF. The full variable domain, in which reference TRBV7-2 and TRBJ1-2 provide the parts outside the CDR3, is GAGVSQSPSNKVTEKGKDVELRCDPISGHTALYWYRQSLGQGLEFLIYFQGNSAPDKSGLPSDRFSAERTGGSVSTLTIQRTQQEDSAVYLCASSFDQSNYGYTFGSGTRLTVV.

The chain employs TRBV19 and TRBJ2-7; D is perhaps TRBD1 (6 bases). The V end was cut by 5 bases, the J end by 7 bases, with 27 bases between. Germline CDR1 reads LNHDA; CDR2 reads SQIVND (reference sequence). The CDR3 is 17 residues long. The CDR3 spells CASSLEGGKGVEGEQYF. In DNA form, the CDR3 reads TGTGCCAGTAGTCTTGAGGGCGGAAAGGGGGTCGAAGGGGAGCAGTACTTC. Full variable domain (rest looked up from reference TRBV19 and TRBJ2-7): DGGITQSPKYLFRKEGQNVTLSCEQNLNHDAMYWYRQDPGQGLRLIYYSQIVNDFQKGDIAEGYSVSREKKESFPLTVTSAQKNPTAFYLCASSLEGGKGVEGEQYFGPGTRLTVT.

This sequence joins TRBV15 and TRBJ1-1; possibly TRBD1 for D (5 bases). The CDR3 covers 13 residues. Trimming removed 6 bases at V and 2 bases at J, with 10 bases between. Germline V gene sequence: CDR1 LNHNV, CDR2 YYDKDF (reference sequence). In nucleotides, the CDR3 is TGTGCCACCAGTCAGGGAATAAACACTGAAGCTTTCTTT. Its protein product is CATSQGINTEAFF.

This clone was counted only a few times. V usage is TRBV6-2 or TRBV6-3 and J usage is TRBJ2-7, with 11 bases lining up with TRBD1. Germline lookup yields CDR1 MNHEY and CDR2 SVGEGT. The ends lost 5 bases at V and 4 bases at J; junction bases unmatched: 7. The CDR3 totals 15 residues. The CDR3 reads CASSTGTGGTYEQYF. For the CDR3, the DNA is TGTGCCAGCAGTACCGGGACAGGGGGAACTTACGAGCAGTACTTC.

For the CDR3, the DNA is TGTGCCAGCAGTTATGGAGAACGATACGAGCAGTACTTC. Protein: CASSYGERYEQYF. This chain links TRBV6-5 with TRBJ2-7; the D is unclear. The V and J ends lost 3 bases and 4 bases respectively, with 10 bases between them. Germline V CDR1 and CDR2: MNHEY, SVGAGI. The length of the CDR3 is 13 residues.

This chain connects TRBV6-1 to TRBJ1-2; D perhaps matches TRBD1 (6 bases). The CDR3 consists of 13 residues. Trimming took 3 bases from V and 8 from J, leaving 13 bases between them. Germline V gene data show CDR1 as MNHNS and CDR2 as SASEGT. Here the CDR3 DNA reads TGTGCCAGCAGTGATCGGGACACGGTCGGCTACACCTTC. Translating gives CASSDRDTVGYTF.

V usage is TRBV11-2 and J usage is TRBJ1-5, with D possibly TRBD1 on 6 matching bases. The germline CDR1 and CDR2 sequences are SGHAT and FQNNGV. Trimming cost V 6 bases and J 7 bases, with 16 bases left between them. This CDR3 contains 14 residues. In DNA, the CDR3 is TGTGCCAGCAGTTATCAGGGGTTGGGGCAGCCCCAGCATTTT. This encodes CASSYQGLGQPQHF.

This chain links TRBV18 with TRBJ2-7; D remains unclear. This CDR3 contains 15 residues. V was trimmed by 2 bases and J by 0 bases, leaving 11 bases between them. The germline V gene encodes CDR1 KGHSH and CDR2 LQKENI. CDR3: CASSPNNLASYEQYF. CDR3 sequence (DNA): TGTGCCAGCTCACCAAATAACCTGGCCTCCTACGAGCAGTACTTC. The variable domain in full, completed from reference TRBV18 and TRBJ2-7, reads NAGVMQNPRHLVRRRGQEARLRCSPMKGHSHVYWYRQLPEEGLKFMVYLQKENIIDESGMPKERFSAEFPKEGPSILRIQQVVRGDSAAYFCASSPNNLASYEQYFGPGTRLTVT.

The gene calls are TRBV24-1 and TRBJ2-2; 7 nucleotides match TRBD1. Losses at the gene ends were 5 bases for V and 5 bases for J; bases not matched to a gene: 13. This CDR3 spans 17 amino acids. The germline V gene has CDR1 KGHDR and CDR2 SFDVKD. CDR3 nucleotides: TGTGCCACCAGTGGCCACAGGGGTTCCCTCCGAACCGGGGAGCTGTTTTTT. Its protein product is CATSGHRGSLRTGELFF.

The V call is TRBV9, the J call TRBJ2-2; 10 bases agree with TRBD1. J gave up 5 bases and V 4 bases, and 5 bases lay outside the gene matches. Germline CDR1 reads SGDLS; CDR2 reads YYNGEE. The CDR3 spans 15 residues. CDR3 nucleotide sequence: TGTGCCAGCAGCACCCGGACAGGGGGAACCGGGGAGCTGTTTTTT. Its translation is CASSTRTGGTGELFF. The full variable domain, its missing parts supplied by reference TRBV9 and TRBJ2-2, is DSGVTQTPKHLITATGQRVTLRCSPRSGDLSVYWYQQSLDQGLQFLIQYYNGEERAKGNILERFSAQQFPDLHSELNLSSLELGDSALYFCASSTRTGGTGELFFGEGSRLTVL.

The chain is built from TRBV5-1 and TRBJ2-3; 7 bases agree with TRBD1. Germline trimming cut 0 bases from V and 1 base from J; bases unmatched to any gene: 2. Germline V gene data show CDR1 as SGHRS and CDR2 as YFSETQ. This CDR3 spans 15 amino acids. CDR3 region: CASSLGDSRTDTQYF. The CDR3 coding sequence is TGCGCCAGCAGCTTGGGGGACAGTCGCACAGATACGCAGTATTTT.

This rearrangement joins TRBV2 to TRBJ2-5; TRBD2 agrees at 11 bases. The length of the CDR3 is 14 residues. After removal of 6 bases from V and 5 bases from J, the junction contained 5 bases not matched to a gene. Germline V gene data show CDR1 as SNHLY and CDR2 as FYNNEI. The CDR3 sequence is CASRATSGVETQYF. In nucleotides, the CDR3 is TGTGCCAGCAGAGCGACTAGCGGGGTTGAGACCCAGTACTTC.

The CDR3 bases are TGCAGTGCTAGATTGGGCATTACGCAGTATTTT. Translated: CSARLGITQYF. The chain links TRBV20-1 to TRBJ2-3; no reliable D call. The germline CDR1 and CDR2 sequences are DFQATT and SNEGSKA (reference sequence). This CDR3 contains 11 residues. Trimming took 2 bases from V and 8 from J, leaving 8 bases between them.

The V call is TRBV14, the J call TRBJ2-1; 8 nucleotides match TRBD2. V trimming: 3 bases; J trimming: 10 bases; junction bases outside the gene matches: 5. Looked up from germline, CDR1 is SGHDN and CDR2 is FVKESK. This CDR3 is 13 amino acids long. DNA for the CDR3: TGTGCCAGCAGCCAGACGGGGGGGGACGAGCAGTTCTTC. Protein sequence: CASSQTGGDEQFF.

This clone has just a few counts. The CDR3 loop reads CASSRLTGGGSPLHF. The CDR3 coding sequence is TGTGCCAGCAGCCGCCTGACAGGGGGCGGTTCACCCCTCCACTTT. The J gene is TRBJ1-6, the V gene TRBV7-2; 10 nucleotides line up with TRBD1. The CDR3 runs 15 residues. Germline-derived CDR1 and CDR2 are SGHTA and FQGNSA. With V trimmed by 5 bases and J by 9 bases, 7 bases remained unmatched.

The chain couples TRBV5-1 to TRBJ2-2; D is ambiguous. Germline V gene sequence: CDR1 SGHRS, CDR2 YFSETQ. The CDR3 is made up of 14 amino acids. V shed 3 bases and J shed 3 bases, with 9 bases lying between them. The CDR3 sequence: CASSSGSHTGELFF. The CDR3 DNA is TGCGCCAGCAGCTCCGGGTCCCACACCGGGGAGCTGTTTTTT.

The chain couples TRBV19 to TRBJ1-5; TRBD1 might be the D (6 bases). Germline lookup yields CDR1 LNHDA and CDR2 SQIVND (reference sequence). V dropped 5 bases and J dropped 7 bases, with 24 bases sitting between them. There are 17 residues in the CDR3. This CDR3 reads CASSSVRGGVGGQPQHF. The CDR3, as DNA: TGTGCCAGTAGTTCCGTTAGGGGGGGAGTGGGTGGACAGCCCCAGCATTTT.

This chain joins TRBV6-5 and TRBJ1-2; perhaps TRBD1 as D (5 bases). Germline CDR1 is MNHEY and CDR2 is SVGAGI. This CDR3 spans 15 amino acids. V was pared by 2 bases and J by 3 bases, with 13 bases between. CDR3 sequence: CASSYSSGKDYGYTF. CDR3 nucleotides: TGTGCCAGCAGTTACAGCTCAGGGAAAGACTATGGCTACACCTTC.

The chain couples TRBV3-1 (or the pseudogene TRBV3-2) to TRBJ2-3, with 9 bases aligning to TRBD1. This CDR3 region has 15 residues. V was clipped by 6 bases and J by 0 bases; unmatched bases: 4. Germline V gene data show CDR1 as LGHDT and CDR2 as YNNKEL (reference sequence). CDR3: CASSIQGASTDTQYF. The CDR3 DNA reads TGTGCCAGCAGTATACAGGGGGCTAGCACAGATACGCAGTATTTT.

The chain has TRBV11-2 and TRBJ2-5; TRBD2 agrees at 9 bases. Trimming removed 5 bases from V and 4 bases from J; junction bases left unmatched: 14. The CDR3 spans 17 residues. Germline CDR1 and CDR2: SGHAT and FQNNGV. The CDR3 sequence is CASSLRPGTSLRETQYF. For the CDR3, the DNA is TGTGCCAGCAGCCTTCGACCCGGGACTAGCTTAAGAGAGACCCAGTACTTC.

The V call is TRBV18, the J call TRBJ2-4; no reliable D call. Trimming took 2 bases from V and 6 from J, leaving 5 bases between them. Germline values: CDR1 KGHSH, CDR2 LQKENI. This CDR3 spans 12 amino acids. The CDR3 is CASSPDLNIQYF. As DNA, the CDR3 is TGTGCCAGCTCACCAGACTTAAACATTCAGTACTTC. The whole variable domain, remainder taken from reference TRBV18 and TRBJ2-4, is NAGVMQNPRHLVRRRGQEARLRCSPMKGHSHVYWYRQLPEEGLKFMVYLQKENIIDESGMPKERFSAEFPKEGPSILRIQQVVRGDSAAYFCASSPDLNIQYFGAGTRLSVL.

The chain couples TRBV11-2 to TRBJ2-7; 7 nucleotides line up with TRBD1. The length of the CDR3 is 11 residues. The germline CDR1 and CDR2 sequences are SGHAT and FQNNGV. V trimming: 6 bases; J trimming: 9 bases; junction bases outside the gene matches: 5. CDR3 sequence reads: CASRTGPRQYF. CDR3 DNA: TGTGCCAGCAGGACAGGGCCTCGGCAGTACTTC.

V is TRBV14 and J is TRBJ1-1, with D unresolved. Germline CDR1 and CDR2: SGHDN and FVKESK. The CDR3 consists of 15 residues. V lost 0 bases and J lost 4, with 12 bases in between. In DNA form, the CDR3 reads TGTGCCAGCAGCCAAGATAGCGGAGTAGGCACTGAAGCTTTCTTT. Translated: CASSQDSGVGTEAFF. Variable domain in full (rest from reference TRBV14 and TRBJ1-1): EAGVTQFPSHSVIEKGQTVTLRCDPISGHDNLYWYRRVMGKEIKFLLHFVKESKQDESGMPNNRFLAERTGGTYSTLKVQPAELEDSGVYFCASSQDSGVGTEAFFGQGTRLTVV.